This TCR beta chain was sequenced for a study of siplizumab effects on memory and regulatory T cells. General study points: Naive T cells appeared more diverse than memory cells and seemed to be major alloresponse contributors. Phenotypic classification as naive or memory proved unattainable for roughly 75-96% of proliferating CD4+ or CD8+ clones.

Clones were read by immunoSEQ multiplex PCR, and TCRdb kept only the in-frame ones, dropping some. There are about 87,000 clones in the sample; 94% occur only once, and roughly 0.3% lies in the top ten. The CDR3 loop spans 15 amino acids. The V gene's germline CDR1 is GTSNPN and CDR2 SVGIG (reference sequence). Remarks on this clone: What it binds is not known.

The receptor's source is a human donor in good health. Input material: non-Treg CD4+ T cells sorted from blood. V and J are TRBV30 and TRBJ2-2; 9 bases are a match to TRBD2. The CDR3, as DNA: TGTGCTCTCGGAGCGGGGGGATCGAACACCGGGGAGCTGTTTTTT. Protein product: CALGAGGSNTGELFF.